The 4 T cell receptor beta chains presented below share a single source sample, sequenced in a study of cytomegalovirus exposure and HLA in healthy donors. PCR was performed using 60 Vbeta and 13 Jbeta primers. Only in-frame clones appear in the TCRdb table, and some are missing; sequencing was by immunoSEQ multiplex PCR. This table has 150,000 to 200,000 clones, over 75% appearing once. The specimen sequenced was PBMCs. The receptors stem from a woman in her fifties or sixties in good health and CMV-seronegative.

The gene calls are TRBV18 and TRBJ2-5, with 11 bases identical to TRBD2. Per the germline V gene, CDR1 is KGHSH and CDR2 is LQKENI. This CDR3 comprises 13 residues. V was clipped by 8 bases and J by 5 bases; unmatched bases: 4. CDR3 sequence: CASQLAGAETQYF. The CDR3 DNA follows: TGTGCCAGCCAACTAGCGGGAGCGGAGACCCAGTACTTC. Full variable domain (rest looked up from reference TRBV18 and TRBJ2-5): NAGVMQNPRHLVRRRGQEARLRCSPMKGHSHVYWYRQLPEEGLKFMVYLQKENIIDESGMPKERFSAEFPKEGPSILRIQQVVRGDSAAYFCASQLAGAETQYFGPGTRLLVL.

This chain joins TRBV28 and TRBJ2-7, with 10 bases aligning to TRBD2. Germline V CDR1 and CDR2: MDHEN, SYDVKM. The CDR3 runs to 14 residues. The J segment lost 4 bases and the V segment lost 7 bases, leaving 7 bases of the junction unmatched. In DNA form, the CDR3 reads TGTGCCAGCATTCCAGCGGGAGGGTTTTACGAGCAGTACTTC. This encodes CASIPAGGFYEQYF.

The chain recombines TRBV2 with TRBJ2-2, with D perhaps TRBD1 (6 bases). Germline CDR1 is SNHLY and CDR2 is FYNNEI. The V and J ends lost 8 bases and 2 bases respectively, with 15 bases between them. This CDR3 spans 15 amino acids. This CDR3 is CASLRQDRNTGELFF. The CDR3 DNA sequence: TGTGCCAGCCTCAGACAGGATCGAAACACCGGGGAGCTGTTTTTT.

V is TRBV19 and J is TRBJ2-3, with TRBD2 as a possible D gene (7 bases). Germline V gives CDR1 LNHDA, CDR2 SQIVND (reference sequence). Trimming pared 8 bases from V and 2 bases from J, leaving 11 bases between. The CDR3 is 13 residues long. The CDR3, as DNA: TGTGCCAGTCGGGGGGCCTCCACAGATACGCAGTATTTT. Protein sequence: CASRGASTDTQYF.